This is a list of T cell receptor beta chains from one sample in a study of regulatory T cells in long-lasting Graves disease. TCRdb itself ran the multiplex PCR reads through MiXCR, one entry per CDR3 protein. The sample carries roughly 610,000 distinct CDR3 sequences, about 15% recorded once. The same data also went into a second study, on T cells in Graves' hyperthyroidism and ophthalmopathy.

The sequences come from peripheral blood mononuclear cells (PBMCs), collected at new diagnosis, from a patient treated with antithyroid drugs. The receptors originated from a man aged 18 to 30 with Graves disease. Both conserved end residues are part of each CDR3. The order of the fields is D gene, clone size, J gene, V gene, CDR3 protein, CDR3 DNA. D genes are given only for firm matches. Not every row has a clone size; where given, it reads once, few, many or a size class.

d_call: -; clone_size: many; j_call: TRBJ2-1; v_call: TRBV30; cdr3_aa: CAWIPVGGQDEQFF; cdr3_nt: TGTGCCTGGATACCGGTCGGGGGGCAGGATGAGCAGTTCTTC
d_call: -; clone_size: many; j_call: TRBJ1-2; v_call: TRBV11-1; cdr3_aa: CASSPGTRNGYTF; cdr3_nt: TGTGCCAGCAGCCCCGGGACAAGAAATGGCTACACCTTC
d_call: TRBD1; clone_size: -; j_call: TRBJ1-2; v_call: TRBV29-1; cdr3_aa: CSVGTPGQGLHGYTF; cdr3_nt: TGCAGCGTTGGAACCCCGGGACAGGGGTTACATGGCTACACCTTC
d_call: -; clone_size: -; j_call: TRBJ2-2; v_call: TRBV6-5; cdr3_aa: CASSYKTGRTGELFF; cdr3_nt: TGTGCCAGCAGTTACAAGACAGGAAGGACCGGGGAGCTGTTTTTT
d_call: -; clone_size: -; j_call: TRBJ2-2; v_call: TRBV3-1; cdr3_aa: CASSHGGRRTGELFF; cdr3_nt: TGTGCCAGCAGCCACGGGGGGCGACGGACCGGGGAGCTGTTTTTT
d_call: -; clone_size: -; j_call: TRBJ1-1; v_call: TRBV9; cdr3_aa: CASSVDYSVDTEAFF; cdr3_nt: TGTGCCAGCAGCGTAGACTACAGCGTAGACACTGAAGCTTTCTTT
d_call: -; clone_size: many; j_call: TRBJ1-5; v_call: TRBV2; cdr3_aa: CASSEIFPNQPQHF; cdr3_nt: TGTGCCAGCAGTGAAATTTTCCCTAATCAGCCCCAGCATTTT
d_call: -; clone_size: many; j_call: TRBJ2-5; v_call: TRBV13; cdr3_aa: CASSLDASRQETQYF; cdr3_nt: TGTGCCAGCAGCTTAGATGCCAGTCGCCAAGAGACCCAGTACTTC
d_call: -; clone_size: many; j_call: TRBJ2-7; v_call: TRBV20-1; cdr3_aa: CSALEGGSSYEQYF; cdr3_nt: TGCAGTGCTCTGGAAGGCGGTTCCTCCTACGAGCAGTACTTC
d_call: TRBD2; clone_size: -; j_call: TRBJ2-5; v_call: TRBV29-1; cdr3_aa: CSGGLAGAIVETQYF; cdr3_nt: TGCAGCGGGGGGCTAGCGGGAGCCATAGTAGAGACCCAGTACTTC
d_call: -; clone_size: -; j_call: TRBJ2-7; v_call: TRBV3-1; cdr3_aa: CASSQDRRYEQYF; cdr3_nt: TGTGCCAGCAGCCAAGATCGGCGTTACGAGCAGTACTTC
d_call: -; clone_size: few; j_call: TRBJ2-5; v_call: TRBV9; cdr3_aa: CASSPGTNHQETQYF; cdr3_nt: TGTGCCAGCAGCCCCGGAACCAATCACCAAGAGACCCAGTACTTC
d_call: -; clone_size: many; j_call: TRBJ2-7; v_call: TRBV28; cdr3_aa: CATNPSDEQYF; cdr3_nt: TGTGCCACAAACCCGTCAGACGAGCAGTACTTC
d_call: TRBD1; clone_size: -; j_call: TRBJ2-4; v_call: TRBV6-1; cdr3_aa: CASRAGGSKNIQYF; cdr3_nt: TGTGCCAGCCGTGCAGGGGGTTCCAAAAACATTCAGTACTTC
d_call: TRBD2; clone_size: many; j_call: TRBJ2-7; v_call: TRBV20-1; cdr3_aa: CSAGRTQSSYEQYF; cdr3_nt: TGCAGTGCCGGGAGGACCCAAAGCTCCTACGAGCAGTACTTC